This TCR beta chain emerged from a study of regulatory T cells in long-lasting Graves disease. Study at large: Recently diagnosed Graves' patients had received antithyroid drugs for under 3 months.

This clonotype was observed at least ten times. No antigen is known for it. According to the study, TCR beta libraries were built with iRepertoire HTBI primers and CDR3-region Arm-PCR. TCRdb re-analysed the multiplex PCR reads in MiXCR, keeping a single row per CDR3 protein. The table includes 390,000 or so distinct CDR3 sequences, 12% detected once. Findings of the study overall: The study found persistent patients shared more public clonotypes (roughly 2,600) than new patients (nearly 1,000). Patients whose Graves' disease persisted exhibited lower TCR diversity than those newly diagnosed.

Germline CDR1 is MNHNS and CDR2 is SASEGT. V was clipped by 10 bases and J by 0 bases, with 7 bases between them. This CDR3 contains 13 residues. Described time point: newly diagnosed GD, antithyroid drugs for less than 3 months. The TCR library was prepared using RNA isolated from PBMCs. Staff took roughly 9 milliliters of peripheral blood and put it into EDTA tubes. The sample was also reused in another study, on T cells in Graves' hyperthyroidism and ophthalmopathy.

Here the sequenced sample was peripheral blood mononuclear cells (PBMCs), taken at new diagnosis, from a patient treated with antithyroid drugs. The chain uses TRBV6-1 and TRBJ2-6; D gene unclear. This clonotype was sampled from a woman younger than 30 with Graves disease. The CDR3 DNA sequence: TGTGCCACGTCATACTCTGGGGCCAACGTCCTGACTTTC. It encodes CATSYSGANVLTF.